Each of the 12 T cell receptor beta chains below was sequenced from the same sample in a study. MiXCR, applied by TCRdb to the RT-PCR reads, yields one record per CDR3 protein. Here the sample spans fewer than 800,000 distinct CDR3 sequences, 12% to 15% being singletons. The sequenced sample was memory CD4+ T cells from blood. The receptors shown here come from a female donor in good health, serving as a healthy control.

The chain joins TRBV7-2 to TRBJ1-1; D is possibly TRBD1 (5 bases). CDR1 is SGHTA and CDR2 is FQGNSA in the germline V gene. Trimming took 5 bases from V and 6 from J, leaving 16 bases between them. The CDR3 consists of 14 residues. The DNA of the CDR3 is TGTGCCAGCAGCGTGGGGGGGGGTACCGCTGAAGCTTTCTTT. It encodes CASSVGGGTAEAFF.

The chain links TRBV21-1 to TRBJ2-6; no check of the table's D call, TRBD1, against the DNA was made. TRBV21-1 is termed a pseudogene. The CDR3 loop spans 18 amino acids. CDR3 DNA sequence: TGTGCCAGCAGCAAAGTAGGCAGGGGAAGGTATGGGGCCAACGTCCTGACTTTC. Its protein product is CASSKVGRGRYGANVLTF.

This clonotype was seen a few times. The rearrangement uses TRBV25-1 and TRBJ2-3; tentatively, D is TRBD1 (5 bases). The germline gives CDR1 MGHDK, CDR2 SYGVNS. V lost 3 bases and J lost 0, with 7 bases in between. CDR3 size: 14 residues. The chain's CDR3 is CASSDPGSTDTQYF. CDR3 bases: TGTGCCAGCAGTGATCCAGGGAGCACAGATACGCAGTATTTT.

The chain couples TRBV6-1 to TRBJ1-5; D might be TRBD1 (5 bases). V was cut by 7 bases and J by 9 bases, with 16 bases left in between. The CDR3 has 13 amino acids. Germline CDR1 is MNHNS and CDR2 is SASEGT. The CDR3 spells CASNTGLGWPQHF. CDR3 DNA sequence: TGTGCCAGCAACACAGGCCTGGGATGGCCCCAGCATTTT.

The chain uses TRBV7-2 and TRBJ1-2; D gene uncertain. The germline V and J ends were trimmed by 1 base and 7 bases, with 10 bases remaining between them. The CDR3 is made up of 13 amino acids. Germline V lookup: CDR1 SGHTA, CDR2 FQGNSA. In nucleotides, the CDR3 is TGTGCCAGCAGCTTAGGGTTTAGAGGTGGCTACACCTTC. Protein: CASSLGFRGGYTF.

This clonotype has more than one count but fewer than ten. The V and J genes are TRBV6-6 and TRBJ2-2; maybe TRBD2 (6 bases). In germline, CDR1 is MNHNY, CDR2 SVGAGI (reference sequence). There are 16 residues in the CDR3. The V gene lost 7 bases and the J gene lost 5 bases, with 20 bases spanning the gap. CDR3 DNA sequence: TGTGCCAGCACCCGACGGGGGACCGGGGAGACCGGGGAGCTGTTTTTT. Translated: CASTRRGTGETGELFF.

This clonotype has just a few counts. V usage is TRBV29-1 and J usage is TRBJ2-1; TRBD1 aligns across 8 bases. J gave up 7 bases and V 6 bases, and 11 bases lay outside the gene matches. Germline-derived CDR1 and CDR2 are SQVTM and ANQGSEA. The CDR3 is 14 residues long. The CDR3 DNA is TGCAGCGTCGTGGCACAGGGGGATGTAAATGAGCAGTTCTTC. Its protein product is CSVVAQGDVNEQFF.

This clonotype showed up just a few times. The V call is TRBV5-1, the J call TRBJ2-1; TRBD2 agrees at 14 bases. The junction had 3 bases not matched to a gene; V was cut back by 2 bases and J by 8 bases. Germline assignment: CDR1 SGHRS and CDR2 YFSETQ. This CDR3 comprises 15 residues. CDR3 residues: CASSLPGLAGDEQFF. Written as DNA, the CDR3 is TGCGCCAGCAGCTTACCGGGACTAGCGGGAGATGAGCAGTTCTTC.

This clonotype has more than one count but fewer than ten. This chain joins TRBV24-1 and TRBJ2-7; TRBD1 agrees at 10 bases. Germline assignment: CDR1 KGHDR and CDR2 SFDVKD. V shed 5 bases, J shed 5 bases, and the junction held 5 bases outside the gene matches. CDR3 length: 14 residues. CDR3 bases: TGTGCCACCAGTGTGGGGACAGGGGTGAACGAGCAGTACTTC. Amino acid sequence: CATSVGTGVNEQYF.

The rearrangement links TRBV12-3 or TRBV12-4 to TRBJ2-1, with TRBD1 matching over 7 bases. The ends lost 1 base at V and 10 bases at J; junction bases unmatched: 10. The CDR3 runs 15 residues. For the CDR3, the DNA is TGTGCCAGCAGTTTAGGGGACAGTGCCCCCCTGGAGCAGTTCTTC. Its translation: CASSLGDSAPLEQFF.

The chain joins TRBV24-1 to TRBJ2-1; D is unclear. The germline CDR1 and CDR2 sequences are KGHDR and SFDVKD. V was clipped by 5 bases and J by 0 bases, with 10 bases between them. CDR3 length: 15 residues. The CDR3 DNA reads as TGTGCCACCAGTGGCTACTCGAGCTCCTACAATGAGCAGTTCTTC. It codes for CATSGYSSSYNEQFF.

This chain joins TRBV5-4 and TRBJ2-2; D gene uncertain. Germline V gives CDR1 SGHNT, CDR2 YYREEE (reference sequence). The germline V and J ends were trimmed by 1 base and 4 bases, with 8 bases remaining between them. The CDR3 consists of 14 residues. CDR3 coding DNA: TGTGCCAGCAGCTTGTGGGTTACCACCGGGGAGCTGTTTTTT. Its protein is CASSLWVTTGELFF.